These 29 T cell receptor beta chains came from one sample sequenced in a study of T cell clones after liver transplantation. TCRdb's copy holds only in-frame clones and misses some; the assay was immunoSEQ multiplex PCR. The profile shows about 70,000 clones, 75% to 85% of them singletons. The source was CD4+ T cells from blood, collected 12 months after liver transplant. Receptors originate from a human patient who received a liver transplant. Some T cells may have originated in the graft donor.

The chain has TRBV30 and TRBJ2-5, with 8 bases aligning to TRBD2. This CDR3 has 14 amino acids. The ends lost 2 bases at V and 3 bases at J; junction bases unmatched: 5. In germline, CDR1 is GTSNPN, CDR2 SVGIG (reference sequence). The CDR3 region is CAWSSAGVKETQYF. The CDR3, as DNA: TGTGCCTGGAGTTCAGCGGGGGTAAAAGAGACCCAGTACTTC.

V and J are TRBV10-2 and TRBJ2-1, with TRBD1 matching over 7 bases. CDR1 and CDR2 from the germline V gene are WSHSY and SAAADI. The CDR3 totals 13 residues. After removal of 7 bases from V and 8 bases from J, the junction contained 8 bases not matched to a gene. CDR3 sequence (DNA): TGCGCCAGCATGACAGGGAGTCGAGATGAGCAGTTCTTC. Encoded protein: CASMTGSRDEQFF.

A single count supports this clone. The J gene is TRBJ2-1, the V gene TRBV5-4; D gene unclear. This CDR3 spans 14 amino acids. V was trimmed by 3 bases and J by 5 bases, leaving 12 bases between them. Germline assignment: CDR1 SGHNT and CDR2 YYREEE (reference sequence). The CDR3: CASSSSTKNNEQFF. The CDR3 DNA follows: TGTGCCAGCAGCTCGTCTACGAAAAACAATGAGCAGTTCTTC.

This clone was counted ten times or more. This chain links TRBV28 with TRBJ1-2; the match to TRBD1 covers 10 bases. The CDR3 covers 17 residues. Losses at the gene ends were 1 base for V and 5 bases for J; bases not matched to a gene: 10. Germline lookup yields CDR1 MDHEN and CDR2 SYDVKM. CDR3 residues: CASSLSGTGAVRYGYTF. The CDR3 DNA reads TGTGCCAGCAGTTTATCCGGGACAGGGGCGGTGAGATATGGCTACACCTTC.

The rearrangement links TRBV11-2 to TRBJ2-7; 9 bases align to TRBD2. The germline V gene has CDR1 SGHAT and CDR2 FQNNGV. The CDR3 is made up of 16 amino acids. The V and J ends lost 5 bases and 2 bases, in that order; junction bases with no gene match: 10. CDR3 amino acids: CASSQGLSGGTYEQYF. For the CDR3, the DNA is TGTGCCAGCAGCCAAGGACTCAGCGGGGGGACCTACGAGCAGTACTTC. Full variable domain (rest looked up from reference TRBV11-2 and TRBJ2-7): EAGVAQSPRYKIIEKRQSVAFWCNPISGHATLYWYQQILGQGPKLLIQFQNNGVVDDSQLPKDRFSAERLKGVDSTLKIQPAKLEDSAVYLCASSQGLSGGTYEQYFGPGTRLTVT.

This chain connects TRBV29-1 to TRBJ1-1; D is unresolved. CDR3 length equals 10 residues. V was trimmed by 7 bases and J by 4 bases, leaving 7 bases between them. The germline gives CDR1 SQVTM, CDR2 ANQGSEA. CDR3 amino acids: CSAQTTEAFF. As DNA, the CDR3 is TGCAGCGCCCAGACCACTGAAGCTTTCTTT.

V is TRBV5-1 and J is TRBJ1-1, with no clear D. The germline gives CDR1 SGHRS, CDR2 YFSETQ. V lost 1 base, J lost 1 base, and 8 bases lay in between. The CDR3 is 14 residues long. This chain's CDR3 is CASSLSSKNTEAFF. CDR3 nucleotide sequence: TGCGCCAGCAGCTTGAGTAGCAAGAACACTGAAGCTTTCTTT.

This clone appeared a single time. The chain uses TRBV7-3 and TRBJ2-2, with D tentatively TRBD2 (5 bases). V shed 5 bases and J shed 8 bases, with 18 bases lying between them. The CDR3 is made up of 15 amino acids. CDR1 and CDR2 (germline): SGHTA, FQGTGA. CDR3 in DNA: TGTGCCAGCAGCCTGACCGGGCTACGGGAAGGGGAGCTGTTTTTT. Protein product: CASSLTGLREGELFF.

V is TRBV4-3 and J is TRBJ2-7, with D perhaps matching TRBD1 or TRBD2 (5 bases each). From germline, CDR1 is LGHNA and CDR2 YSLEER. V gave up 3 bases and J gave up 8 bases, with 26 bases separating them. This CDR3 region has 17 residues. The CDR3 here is CASSQFLTRTQLGKQYF. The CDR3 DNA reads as TGCGCCAGCAGCCAGTTCCTTACTCGGACACAACTAGGGAAGCAGTACTTC.

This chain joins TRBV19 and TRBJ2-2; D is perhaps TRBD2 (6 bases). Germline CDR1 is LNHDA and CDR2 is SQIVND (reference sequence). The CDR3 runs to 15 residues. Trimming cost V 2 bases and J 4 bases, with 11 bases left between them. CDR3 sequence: CASSITGLSTGELFF. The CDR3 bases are TGTGCCAGTAGTATAACGGGACTTAGCACCGGGGAGCTGTTTTTT.

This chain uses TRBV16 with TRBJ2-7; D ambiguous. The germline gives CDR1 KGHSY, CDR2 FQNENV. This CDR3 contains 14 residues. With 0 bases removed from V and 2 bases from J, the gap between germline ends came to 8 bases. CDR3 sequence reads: CASSQSSVTYEQYF. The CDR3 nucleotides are TGTGCCAGCAGCCAATCCTCTGTTACCTACGAGCAGTACTTC.

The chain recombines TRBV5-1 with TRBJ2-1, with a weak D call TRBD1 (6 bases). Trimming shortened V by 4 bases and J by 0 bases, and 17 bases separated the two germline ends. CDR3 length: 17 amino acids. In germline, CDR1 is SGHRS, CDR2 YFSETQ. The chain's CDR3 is CASSLIQGASSYNEQFF. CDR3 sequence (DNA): TGCGCCAGCAGCCTCATACAGGGAGCCAGCTCCTACAATGAGCAGTTCTTC.

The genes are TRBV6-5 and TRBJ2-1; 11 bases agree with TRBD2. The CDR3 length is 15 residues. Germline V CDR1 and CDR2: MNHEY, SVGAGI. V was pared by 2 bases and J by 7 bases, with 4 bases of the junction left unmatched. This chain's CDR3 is CASSYGPSGGNEQFF. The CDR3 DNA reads TGTGCCAGCAGTTACGGCCCTAGCGGGGGGAATGAGCAGTTCTTC.

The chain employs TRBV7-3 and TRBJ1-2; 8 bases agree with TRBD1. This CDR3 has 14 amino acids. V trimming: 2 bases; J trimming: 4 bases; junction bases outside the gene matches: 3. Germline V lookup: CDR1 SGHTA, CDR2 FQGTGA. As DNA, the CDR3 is TGTGCCAGCAGCTTACAGGGGGCGGGCTATGGCTACACCTTC. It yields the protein CASSLQGAGYGYTF.

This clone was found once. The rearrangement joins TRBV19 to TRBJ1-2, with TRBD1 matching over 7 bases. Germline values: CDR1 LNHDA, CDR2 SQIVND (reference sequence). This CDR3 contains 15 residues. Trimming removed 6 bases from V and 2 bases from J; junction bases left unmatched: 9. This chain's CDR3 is CASRSQGSQNYGYTF. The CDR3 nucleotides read TGTGCCAGTAGGTCACAGGGGTCCCAAAACTATGGCTACACCTTC.

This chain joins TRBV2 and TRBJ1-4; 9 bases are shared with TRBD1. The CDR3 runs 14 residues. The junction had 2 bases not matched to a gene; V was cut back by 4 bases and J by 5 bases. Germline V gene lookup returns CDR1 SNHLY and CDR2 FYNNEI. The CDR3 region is CASSGGTGNEKLFF. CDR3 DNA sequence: TGTGCCAGCAGTGGAGGGACAGGGAATGAAAAACTGTTTTTT.

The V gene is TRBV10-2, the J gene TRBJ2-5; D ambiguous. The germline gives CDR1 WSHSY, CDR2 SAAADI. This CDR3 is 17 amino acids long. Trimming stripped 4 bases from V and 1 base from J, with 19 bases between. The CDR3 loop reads CASSGNLGRLRQETQYF. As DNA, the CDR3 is TGCGCCAGCAGTGGGAATTTGGGCAGGCTGCGCCAAGAGACCCAGTACTTC.

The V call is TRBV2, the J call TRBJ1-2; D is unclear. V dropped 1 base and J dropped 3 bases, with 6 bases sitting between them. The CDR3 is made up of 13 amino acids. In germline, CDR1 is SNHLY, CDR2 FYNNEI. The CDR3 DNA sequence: TGTGCCAGCAGTGAAGAGGGTGACTATGGCTACACCTTC. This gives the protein CASSEEGDYGYTF.

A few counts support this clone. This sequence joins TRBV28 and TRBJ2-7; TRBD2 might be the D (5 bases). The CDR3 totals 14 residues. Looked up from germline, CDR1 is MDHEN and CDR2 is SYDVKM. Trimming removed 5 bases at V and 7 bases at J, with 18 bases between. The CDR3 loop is CASSTLILGGEQYF. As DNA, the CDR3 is TGTGCCAGCAGTACTTTGATACTAGGTGGAGAGCAGTACTTC.

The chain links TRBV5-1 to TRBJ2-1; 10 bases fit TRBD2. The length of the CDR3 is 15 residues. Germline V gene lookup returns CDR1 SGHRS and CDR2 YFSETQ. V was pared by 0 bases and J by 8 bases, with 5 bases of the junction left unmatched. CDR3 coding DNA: TGCGCCAGCAGCTTGGTTCTAGCGGGAGTCGATGAGCAGTTCTTC. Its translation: CASSLVLAGVDEQFF.

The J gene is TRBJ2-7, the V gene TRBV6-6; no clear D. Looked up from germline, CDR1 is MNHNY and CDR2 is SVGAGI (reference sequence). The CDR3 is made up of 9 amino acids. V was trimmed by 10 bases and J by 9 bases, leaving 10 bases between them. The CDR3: CAKLIRQYF. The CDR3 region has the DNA TGTGCCAAGCTCATTAGGCAGTACTTC.

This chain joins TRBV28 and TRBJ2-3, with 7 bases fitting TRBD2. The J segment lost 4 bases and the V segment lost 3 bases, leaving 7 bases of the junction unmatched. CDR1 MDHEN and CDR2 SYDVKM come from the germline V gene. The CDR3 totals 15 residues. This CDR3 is CASSFVGGPSDTQYF. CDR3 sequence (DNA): TGTGCCAGCAGTTTTGTGGGAGGGCCATCAGATACGCAGTATTTT.

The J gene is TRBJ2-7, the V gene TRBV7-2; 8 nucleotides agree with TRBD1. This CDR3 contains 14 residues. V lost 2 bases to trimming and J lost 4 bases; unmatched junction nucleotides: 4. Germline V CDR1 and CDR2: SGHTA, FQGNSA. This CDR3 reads CASSLMQGAYEQYF. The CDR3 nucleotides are TGTGCCAGCAGCTTAATGCAGGGGGCATACGAGCAGTACTTC. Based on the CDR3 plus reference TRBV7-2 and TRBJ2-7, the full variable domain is GAGVSQSPSNKVTEKGKDVELRCDPISGHTALYWYRQSLGQGLEFLIYFQGNSAPDKSGLPSDRFSAERTGGSVSTLTIQRTQQEDSAVYLCASSLMQGAYEQYFGPGTRLTVT.

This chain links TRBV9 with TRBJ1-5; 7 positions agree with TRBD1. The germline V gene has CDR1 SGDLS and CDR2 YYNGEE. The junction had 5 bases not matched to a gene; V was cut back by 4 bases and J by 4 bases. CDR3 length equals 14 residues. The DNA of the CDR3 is TGTGCCAGCAGCTCGGGGACAGTTAATCAGCCCCAGCATTTT. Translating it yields CASSSGTVNQPQHF.

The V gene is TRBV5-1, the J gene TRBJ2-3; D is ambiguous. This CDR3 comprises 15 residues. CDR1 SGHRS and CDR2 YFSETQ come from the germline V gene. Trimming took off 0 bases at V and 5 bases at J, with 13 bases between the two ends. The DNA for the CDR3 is TGCGCCAGCAGCTTGGGGGCCCCGAGGCGAGATACGCAGTATTTT. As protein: CASSLGAPRRDTQYF.

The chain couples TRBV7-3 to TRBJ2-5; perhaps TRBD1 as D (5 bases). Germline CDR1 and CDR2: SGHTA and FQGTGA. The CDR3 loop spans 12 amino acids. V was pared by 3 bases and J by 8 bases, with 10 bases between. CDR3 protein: CASSLGRGTQYF. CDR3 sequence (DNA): TGTGCCAGCAGCTTGGGTAGGGGAACCCAGTACTTC.

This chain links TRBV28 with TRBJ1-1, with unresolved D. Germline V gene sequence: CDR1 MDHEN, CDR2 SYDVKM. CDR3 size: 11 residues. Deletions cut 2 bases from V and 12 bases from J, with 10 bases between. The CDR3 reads CASSLVRATFF. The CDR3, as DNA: TGTGCCAGCAGTTTAGTTAGGGCCACTTTCTTT.

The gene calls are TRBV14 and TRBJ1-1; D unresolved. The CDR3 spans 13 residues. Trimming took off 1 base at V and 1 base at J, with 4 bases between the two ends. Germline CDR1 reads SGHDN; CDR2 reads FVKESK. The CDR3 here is CASSQVSNTEAFF. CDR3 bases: TGTGCCAGCAGCCAAGTGTCGAACACTGAAGCTTTCTTT.

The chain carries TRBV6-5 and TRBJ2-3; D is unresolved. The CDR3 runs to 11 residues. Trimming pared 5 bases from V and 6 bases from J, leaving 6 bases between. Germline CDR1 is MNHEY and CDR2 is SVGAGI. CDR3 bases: TGTGCCAGCAGTGTGTGGGATACGCAGTATTTT. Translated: CASSVWDTQYF.